This entry concerns a single T cell receptor (beta chain). What antigen it recognizes has not been identified. No per-base quality is available; no much larger clone lies one base away. For CDR1 and CDR2, the germline V gene lists SGHVS and FQNEAQ. The junction shows trimming of 3 bases on V and 6 bases on J, plus 19 bases between the germline ends. The CDR3 contains 16 residues, cysteine and phenylalanine counted. This entry keeps only the CDR3 DNA: 48 bases, framed from base 1. This sample was taken from a study of chemoradiotherapy in HPV16-positive cancers (dated by TCRdb to 2021 to 2024). Study-level background: Using functional T-cell assays on cells from a couple of HPV16-positive patients, the researchers defined candidate HPV-specific T-cell clones and common TCR motifs. Next, the candidate HPV-specific TCRs and motifs were followed in TCR repertoires from around 87 patients with HPV-related cancers. The study asked whether T-cell immunity to the HPV oncoproteins E6 and E7 changes during chemoradiotherapy and whether this immunity affects survival. The paper as a whole reports these results and caveats: The survival association was reported for HPV16-positive patients, and the functional definition of HPV-specific T cells was derived from only a couple of HPV16-positive patients. Among HPV16-positive patients, expansion of HPV-responsive T cells during chemoradiotherapy was associated with better recurrence-free survival. Expansion of candidate HPV-specific clones and E7-related TCR motifs was observed in the tumor microenvironment during treatment, whereas no such expansion was observed for non-HPV-specific T cells.

Libraries were prepared through the immunoSEQ multiplex PCR assay. Sourced from immuneACCESS, this table was stored by TCRdb with only in-frame sequences that have V and J called. A share of the clones is absent; for the studies checked, an unresolved V gene accounts for under half, and the remainder has no known explanation. Here the sample has about 550 clones; approximately 86% occur a single time. The biggest ten clones account for roughly 9% of the sample. Repertoires were sampled repeatedly over the course of chemoradiotherapy, so clonal expansion could be followed in the tumor microenvironment.

The sequence came from a human donor with HPV-associated anogenital cancer. The sample was tumor tissue, taken from a patient who underwent chemoradiotherapy. Recombination connected TRBV7-8 to TRBJ2-3; TRBD1 is perhaps the D gene, given 6 matching bases. The CDR3 region has the sequence CASSFDQGTATDTQYF. The DNA sequence is TGTGCCAGCAGCTTCGACCAGGGGACCGCCACGGATACGCAGTATTTT.